The text below deals with one T cell receptor (beta chain). Antigen specificity is unknown. Germline trimming cut 7 bases from V and 6 bases from J; bases unmatched to any gene: 4. CDR1 ENHRY and CDR2 SYGVKD come from the germline V gene. This CDR3 spans 12 amino acids. Sequencing used immunoSEQ multiplex PCR; TCRdb keeps in-frame clones, though not all of them. The table records about 22,000 clones, about three fifths of them present only once. This entry comes from a study of CD4 T cells in relation to SARS-CoV-2 and coronaviruses. About the study: After roughly 11 days of antigen culture, PBMC TCR beta CDR3s were sequenced. Crossreactive spike epitopes shared across donors were mapped to their HLA restriction.

Before the COVID-19 pandemic, during about 2011-2018, CD4+ T cells were taken from unexposed donors. The cells were cultured for around ten days before CD4+ T cells were isolated. Unexposed-donor CD4+ T cells were probed with SARS-CoV-2 S/N and four cold-coronavirus spikes, cells permitting. Fresh IL-2 medium replaced half the medium on days 3 and 7. The clonotype was recovered from a human donor in good health. The J gene is TRBJ1-2, the V gene TRBV10-3; 8 bases fit TRBD1. The sequencing sample was made of CD4+ T cells from PBMCs, cultured in vitro. CDR3 protein: CAINGQGDGYTF. In DNA form, the CDR3 reads TGTGCCATCAATGGACAGGGTGATGGCTACACCTTC.